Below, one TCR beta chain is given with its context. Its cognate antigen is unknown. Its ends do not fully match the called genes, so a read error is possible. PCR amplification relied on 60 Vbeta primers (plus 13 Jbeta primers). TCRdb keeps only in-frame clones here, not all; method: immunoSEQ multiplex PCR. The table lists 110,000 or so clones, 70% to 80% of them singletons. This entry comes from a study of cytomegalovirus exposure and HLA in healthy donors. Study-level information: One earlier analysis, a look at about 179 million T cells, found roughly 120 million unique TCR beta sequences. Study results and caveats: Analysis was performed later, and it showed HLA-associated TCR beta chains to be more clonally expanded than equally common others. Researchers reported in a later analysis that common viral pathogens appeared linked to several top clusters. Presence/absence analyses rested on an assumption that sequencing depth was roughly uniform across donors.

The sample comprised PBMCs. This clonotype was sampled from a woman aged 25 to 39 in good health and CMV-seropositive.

CDR3 region: CASSLQRSIIF. The CDR3 DNA is TGTGCCAGCAGCTTACAACGGTCAATCATCTTC. The chain has TRBV7-8 and TRBJ2-7; D ambiguous. Germline-derived CDR1 and CDR2 are SGHVS and FQNEAQ. The CDR3 consists of 11 residues.